This TCR beta chain was sequenced during a study of cytomegalovirus exposure and HLA in healthy donors. Overall study findings and caveats: Equally common other TCR beta chains were less clonally expanded than HLA-associated ones, a later analysis found. Later analysis suggested links between common viral pathogens and several top significant clusters. TCR association rates varied by HLA locus in a later analysis, with DRB1 highest and HLA-C lowest.

CDR3 size: 14 residues. Trimming removed 0 bases at V and 8 bases at J, with 10 bases between. Per the germline V gene, CDR1 is PRHDT and CDR2 is FYEKMQ (reference sequence). The PCR made use of 60 Vbeta and 13 Jbeta primers. Assay used: immunoSEQ multiplex PCR; TCRdb lists only in-frame clones, some missing. This table has approximately 180,000 clones, 80% to 85% appearing once. Healthy donors of bone marrow made up the group. Worth noting for this clone: What it recognizes is unknown.

The chain uses TRBV13 and TRBJ1-4; D perhaps matches TRBD1 (5 bases). This receptor was obtained from a young woman in good health and CMV-seronegative. Sample: PBMCs. The chain's CDR3 is CASSLGGLREKLFF. The CDR3 region has the DNA TGTGCCAGCAGCTTAGGGGGACTTCGGGAAAAACTGTTTTTT.